This TCR beta chain was profiled in a study of control samples from healthy donors and cancer patients (dated by TCRdb to the early 2020s). The library was prepared using the immunoSEQ multiplex PCR assay. Imported from immuneACCESS, the table was reduced by TCRdb to in-frame sequences with V and J called. These copies leave out some clones; in studies compared against another copy, an unresolved V gene accounts for under half, and the cause of the remainder is not known. The sample has 100,000 to 150,000 clones on record, more than 70% of them singletons. About 3.4% of the sample belongs to the ten largest clones. A word on this clone: Which antigen it targets is not known. Base qualities are not at hand, and no much larger clone is one base apart.

V is shortened by 8 bases, J by 8 bases, and the region joining them spans 12 bases. The CDR3 goes from the cysteine to the phenylalanine over 11 residues. The read is trimmed to its CDR3 DNA, 33 bases read in frame from base 1. Per the germline V gene, SNHLY is the CDR1 and FYNNEI is the CDR2. The sequenced sample was blood. Recombination connected TRBV2 to TRBJ1-2, with the identity of the D gene unclear. The receptor was isolated from a man aged 50 to 60 in good health. The sequenced DNA: TGTGCCAGCTCGATCGCTCGGGGCTACACCTTC. Its translation is CASSIARGYTF. With all but the CDR3 taken from the reference TRBV2 and TRBJ1-2 genes, the full variable domain is: EPEVTQTPSHQVTQMGQEVILRCVPISNHLYFYWYRQILGQKVEFLVSFYNNEISEKSEIFDDQFSVERPDGSNFTLKIRSTKLEDSAMYFCASSIARGYTFGSGTRLTVV.